The 19 T cell receptor beta chains reported below all come from one sample, sequenced in a study of blood T cell repertoires in COVID-19. Measured with immunoSEQ multiplex PCR; TCRdb has only the in-frame clones, and not every one. Among roughly 190,000 clones listed, around 90% were seen once. Sequencing input: peripheral blood. The receptors come from a man aged 60 to 75 with active or convalescent COVID-19.

The V gene is TRBV9, the J gene TRBJ1-2; D might be TRBD1 (6 bases). Deletions cut 0 bases from V and 3 bases from J, with 6 bases between. The CDR3 spans 13 residues. Germline CDR1 SGDLS, CDR2 YYNGEE. CDR3 amino acids: CASSVDRDYGYTF. The CDR3 coding sequence is TGTGCCAGCAGCGTAGACAGGGACTATGGCTACACCTTC.

The gene calls are TRBV12-3 or TRBV12-4 and TRBJ1-1; unclear D gene. V was trimmed by 6 bases and J by 5 bases, leaving 10 bases between them. The CDR3 has 12 amino acids. The CDR3 region is CASSREGTEAFF. The CDR3 DNA follows: TGTGCCAGCAGCCGCGAGGGAACTGAAGCTTTCTTT.

The V and J genes are TRBV18 and TRBJ1-6, with 9 bases aligning to TRBD1. The CDR3 has 17 amino acids. V lost 3 bases, J lost 9 bases, and 12 bases stayed unmatched. Germline V gene data show CDR1 as KGHSH and CDR2 as LQKENI. In DNA, the CDR3 is TGTGCCAGCTCACCGACCCAACAGGGGGCCTCGGGTTCACCCCTCCACTTT. Translated, it gives CASSPTQQGASGSPLHF.

This clone is a singleton in its sample. This sequence joins TRBV7-9 and TRBJ1-5, with no clear D. The CDR3 spans 12 residues. Germline V CDR1 and CDR2: SEHNR, FQNEAQ (reference sequence). V lost 6 bases and J 4 bases, leaving 7 bases between the germline ends. CDR3 loop: CASSYLNQPQHF. The CDR3 DNA follows: TGTGCCAGCAGTTACCTAAATCAGCCCCAGCATTTT.

V gene TRBV5-8 combines with J gene TRBJ1-1; maybe TRBD1 (5 bases). The germline V and J ends were trimmed by 5 bases and 2 bases, with 16 bases remaining between them. The CDR3 length is 15 residues. Germline CDR1 is SGHTS and CDR2 is YDEGEE. The CDR3 loop is CASRRGHSANTEAFF. The CDR3 region has the DNA TGTGCCAGCAGACGAGGACATTCTGCTAACACTGAAGCTTTCTTT. Using reference TRBV5-8 and TRBJ1-1 for the parts outside the CDR3, the full variable domain is EAGVTQSPTHLIKTRGQQATLRCSPISGHTSVYWYQQALGLGLQFLLWYDEGEERNRGNFPPRFSGRQFPNYSSELNVNALELEDSALYLCASRRGHSANTEAFFGQGTRLTVV.

This clone was observed a handful of times. The V gene is TRBV5-6, the J gene TRBJ2-7; no clear D. This CDR3 region has 13 residues. V was clipped by 4 bases and J by 2 bases, with 10 bases between them. The germline CDR1 and CDR2 sequences are SGHDT and YYEEEE. DNA for the CDR3: TGTGCCAGCAGCCCCGCCAGGCCCTACGAGCAGTACTTC. Its translation: CASSPARPYEQYF. The full variable domain, completed using reference TRBV5-6 and TRBJ2-7, is DAGVTQSPTHLIKTRGQQVTLRCSPKSGHDTVSWYQQALGQGPQFIFQYYEEEERQRGNFPDRFSGHQFPNYSSELNVNALLLGDSALYLCASSPARPYEQYFGPGTRLTVT.

V is TRBV2 and J is TRBJ1-5; D call uncertain. Germline V gene lookup returns CDR1 SNHLY and CDR2 FYNNEI. This CDR3 contains 15 residues. V lost 4 bases and J lost 2, with 12 bases in between. CDR3 nucleotides: TGTGCCAGCAGTGCCCGGGAAGTCGGCAATCAGCCCCAGCATTTT. Amino acid sequence: CASSAREVGNQPQHF.

The chain couples TRBV19 to TRBJ1-2; TRBD1 might be the D (6 bases). Between the trimmed V and J ends, which lost 6 bases and 5 bases, there was a span of 22 bases. The V gene's germline CDR1 is LNHDA and CDR2 SQIVND (reference sequence). The CDR3 covers 16 residues. CDR3 residues: CASSPQGRGSSYGYTF. Written as DNA, the CDR3 is TGTGCCAGTAGCCCCCAGGGCAGGGGCTCCTCTTATGGCTACACCTTC.

This sequence joins TRBV19 and TRBJ2-3; TRBD1 might be the D (6 bases). V gave up 4 bases and J gave up 2 bases, with 7 bases separating them. Germline V gene lookup returns CDR1 LNHDA and CDR2 SQIVND (reference sequence). The CDR3 runs 13 residues. CDR3 nucleotide sequence: TGTGCCAGTAGTACAGGGGACACAGATACGCAGTATTTT. Protein: CASSTGDTDTQYF. Looking up the rest from reference TRBV19 and TRBJ2-3 gives the full variable domain: DGGITQSPKYLFRKEGQNVTLSCEQNLNHDAMYWYRQDPGQGLRLIYYSQIVNDFQKGDIAEGYSVSREKKESFPLTVTSAQKNPTAFYLCASSTGDTDTQYFGPGTRLTVL.

This clone showed up just a few times. The chain combines TRBV10-3 with TRBJ1-2; TRBD1 matches 8 bases. This CDR3 region has 13 residues. The V and J ends lost 3 bases and 7 bases, in that order; junction bases with no gene match: 4. The germline CDR1 and CDR2 sequences are ENHRY and SYGVKD. As DNA, the CDR3 is TGTGCCATCAGTGATGGACAGGGTCGTGGCTACACCTTC. This codes for CAISDGQGRGYTF.

The chain combines TRBV27 with TRBJ1-1; TRBD1 might be the D (5 bases). Germline CDR1 is MNHEY and CDR2 is SMNVEV (reference sequence). The CDR3 consists of 13 residues. The V gene lost 0 bases and the J gene lost 8 bases, with 10 bases spanning the gap. The chain's CDR3 is CASSLSGGSEAFF. The CDR3 nucleotides read TGTGCCAGCAGTTTATCGGGGGGATCCGAAGCTTTCTTT.

This clone was observed a handful of times. The V call is TRBV10-3, the J call TRBJ1-1, with TRBD1 identical over 7 bases. Germline CDR1 is ENHRY and CDR2 is SYGVKD. V trimming: 7 bases; J trimming: 3 bases; junction bases outside the gene matches: 5. The CDR3 has 13 residues. CDR3 bases: TGTGCCATCAAGAGGGGGCGGGACACTGAAGCTTTCTTT. This gives the protein CAIKRGRDTEAFF.

The V call is TRBV5-6, the J call TRBJ2-5; no definite D call. There are 15 residues in the CDR3. Per the germline V gene, CDR1 is SGHDT and CDR2 is YYEEEE. V was shortened by 4 bases and J by 0 bases, with 13 bases between the two germline ends. The CDR3 here is CASSPSSTYQETQYF. Written as DNA, the CDR3 is TGTGCCAGCAGCCCAAGTTCTACCTACCAAGAGACCCAGTACTTC. Filled out from reference TRBV5-6 and TRBJ2-5, the complete variable domain reads DAGVTQSPTHLIKTRGQQVTLRCSPKSGHDTVSWYQQALGQGPQFIFQYYEEEERQRGNFPDRFSGHQFPNYSSELNVNALLLGDSALYLCASSPSSTYQETQYFGPGTRLLVL.

The rearrangement links TRBV3-1 (or the pseudogene TRBV3-2) to TRBJ1-1; D gene uncertain. The CDR3 runs to 16 residues. Looked up from germline, CDR1 is LGHDT and CDR2 is YNNKEL (reference sequence). Trimming shortened V by 5 bases and J by 10 bases, and 26 bases separated the two germline ends. Written as DNA, the CDR3 is TGTGCCAGCAGCTTGCGACTCAGCGTCACCCCCTCGGGAGCTTTCTTT. The encoded protein is CASSLRLSVTPSGAFF.

The V call is TRBV5-1, the J call TRBJ1-4; 10 positions match TRBD1. The CDR3 sequence is 15 residues long. Germline CDR1 reads SGHRS; CDR2 reads YFSETQ. V was clipped by 4 bases and J by 7 bases; unmatched bases: 7. The CDR3 DNA sequence: TGCGCCAGCAGCCCAGGGACAGGGGATGGTGAAAAACTGTTTTTT. It codes for CASSPGTGDGEKLFF.

The chain couples TRBV11-2 to TRBJ2-2; a possible D gene is TRBD2 (6 bases). Germline values: CDR1 SGHAT, CDR2 FQNNGV. This CDR3 is built from 15 residues. Trimming removed 5 bases from V and 6 bases from J, with 16 bases in between. CDR3 protein: CASSPTAGHPGELFF. DNA of the CDR3: TGTGCCAGCAGCCCCACTGCGGGGCATCCCGGGGAGCTGTTTTTT.

This rearrangement joins TRBV4-2 to TRBJ2-2; 9 bases line up with TRBD2. V lost 4 bases, J lost 6 bases, and 21 bases stayed unmatched. CDR3 length equals 20 residues. Germline V gene sequence: CDR1 LGHNA, CDR2 YNFKEQ. The CDR3 spells CASSPRARGGKLGDPGELFF. The CDR3, as DNA: TGTGCCAGCAGCCCCCGAGCGCGGGGGGGCAAGTTGGGCGACCCCGGGGAGCTGTTTTTT.

The gene calls are TRBV24-1 and TRBJ2-3; no clear D. In germline, CDR1 is KGHDR, CDR2 SFDVKD. This CDR3 contains 13 residues. V shed 4 bases and J shed 5 bases, with 9 bases lying between them. CDR3 in DNA: TGTGCCACCAGTGAACGACTTGGAGATACGCAGTATTTT. Amino acid sequence: CATSERLGDTQYF.

The chain uses TRBV7-9 and TRBJ2-7; 13 bases map to TRBD2. The ends lost 5 bases at V and 6 bases at J; junction bases unmatched: 7. This CDR3 has 15 amino acids. From germline, CDR1 is SEHNR and CDR2 FQNEAQ (reference sequence). The CDR3 protein is CASSQTSGGAGEQYF. The DNA for the CDR3 is TGTGCCAGCAGCCAAACTAGCGGGGGGGCCGGCGAGCAGTACTTC. Full variable domain (rest looked up from reference TRBV7-9 and TRBJ2-7): DTGVSQNPRHKITKRGQNVTFRCDPISEHNRLYWYRQTLGQGPEFLTYFQNEAQLEKSRLLSDRFSAERPKGSFSTLEIQRTEQGDSAMYLCASSQTSGGAGEQYFGPGTRLTVT.